This T cell receptor (beta chain) was identified during a study of cytomegalovirus exposure and HLA in healthy donors (dated by TCRdb to 2016 to 2017). In the study overall: An earlier analysis of several hundred of the donors reported about 280 Gb of sequence data and 117 million unique TCR beta sequences obtained from approximately 180 million T cells. Approximately 330 gigabases of sequencing data and roughly 81 million unique TCR sequences made up an early release that covered approximately 700 HLA-typed donors. The genetic ancestry cluster associated with self-reported Caucasian donors included 65% to 90% of the roughly 360 genotyped donors. The aim of the study was to test whether cataloging public T cell receptors could identify signatures of past pathogen exposure. Using immunosequencing, the study profiled T cell repertoires from about 610 subjects and related those repertoires to cytomegalovirus serostatus. Along with the approximately 600-subject first cohort, a separate validation cohort of over 90 different subjects was used. To predict cytomegalovirus infection status, the study brought together high-throughput TCR immunosequencing, statistical association of individual TCRs with disease status, and machine learning. A later analysis re-analyzed previously published TCR beta repertoires from 550 to 700 donors and added high-resolution HLA genotyping to study TCR occurrence patterns. Rather than using new phenotypic data, the later analysis identified candidate immune exposures from TCR beta sequences and from how often those sequences occurred across donors. An earlier analysis of 450 to 750 of the donors used high-throughput TCR beta sequencing to judge whether each TCR beta V gene segment behaved as functional or pseudogenic. Donor age, sex, ethnicity and CMV serostatus were collected together with the repertoire data. In a later genetic analysis, genome-wide SNP genotypes for about 55% of the 666 donors were used, and that subset was treated as a discovery cohort. All discovery cohort repertoires had been generated using a single sequencing platform. Both class I and class II loci were covered by HLA typing, at four-digit resolution. The number of typed donors differed by locus: about 620-630 for A, B, C, DRB1 and DQB1; roughly 510 for DQA1; around 610 for DPA1; and approximately 450 for DPB1. About five DR-DQ haplotypes were handled as single units for association and clustering, since linkage in the cohort was strong. On average, roughly 240,000 unique TCR beta nucleotide sequences were sequenced per donor among 350 to 400 genotyped donors of the cohort, with roughly 18% of those sequences being non-productive. Beyond this particular receptor, the publication reports: In a later genetic analysis, a missense DCLRE1C variant was associated with V-gene and J-gene trimming of TCR beta chains, and the association was replicated in an independent cohort. In a later analysis, HLA-associated TCR beta chains were found to be more clonally expanded and to have lower generation probabilities than equally common non-associated chains. It was suggested by the authors that the approach could potentially be generalized to other disease states and immunological phenotypes. In a later analysis, TCR association rates were found to vary across HLA loci, with the most associated TCRs seen for DRB1 alleles and the fewest for HLA-C alleles. Immune exposure information for the cohort was limited to CMV serostatus. Most CMV-associated TCR beta chains appeared to be HLA-restricted in a later analysis, and the HLA associations seemed to be driven largely by CMV exposure. Correlated functional status among segregating V segments might reflect linkage disequilibrium, but an unknown experimental factor could not be ruled out. This cohort had only TCR beta chains sequenced, and the lack of alpha or paired-chain data limited which features could be detected. When HLA alleles, especially DR and DQ, strongly co-occurred, TCR associations were difficult to assign to individual alleles. In vitro tests confirmed that a few of the cytomegalovirus-associated TCR beta chains recognize cytomegalovirus antigens. Because HLA typing was unavailable for some donors at each locus, only the typed subset was used in association tests. Presence/absence analyses assumed roughly uniform sequencing depth across donors, an assumption that may not hold. A further reported finding was that TCR beta sequences accurately predicted the HLA-A and HLA-B alleles for most subjects in the first cohort. The classifier was reported to diagnose cytomegalovirus status with high specificity and sensitivity in both the original cohort and the validation cohort. Most TCR sequences were observed very rarely across donors, whereas some public TCRs were present in many individuals. According to a later analysis, parvovirus B19, influenza, CMV and Epstein-Barr virus appeared linked to several top co-occurrence clusters. Because counts were too low, 15 to 20 rarely observed V segments, including chromosome 9 orphons, were excluded from the earlier analysis of some 540 of the donors. Because the 87-base-pair reads could not distinguish some IMGT-functional V segments, including TRBV6-2 and TRBV6-3, those segments were excluded. A later analysis associated 17,000 or so TCR beta sequences with specific HLA alleles at a false discovery rate of 0.05. In an earlier analysis of approximately 600 of the donors, most TCR beta V segments were observed in productive rearrangements about 87% or about 30% of the time, broadly matching IMGT annotations. In a later genetic analysis, fewer N-insertions in productive TCRs were reported among donors in an Asian-associated ancestry cluster than the roughly 710-donor mean. A group of highly shared sequence variants was considered likely to be a technical artifact of the sequencing pipeline. In the study, 164 TCR beta chains were listed as associated with cytomegalovirus.

Library prep was done by the immunoSEQ multiplex PCR assay. For the multiplex PCR, a mixture combining 60 forward primers for TCR Vbeta segments and 13 reverse primers for TCR Jbeta segments was used. The CDR3 region of rearranged TCR beta genes was amplified from genomic DNA by a multiplex PCR assay. Amplified TCR beta libraries were sequenced as 87-base-pair reads on the Illumina HiSeq System. In the source study's methods: A later analysis tallied 75 million to 95 million unique TCR beta chains across the 666 repertoires, and approximately 11 million of those chains were shared by two or more donors. Raw reads were error-corrected and collapsed into unique sequences by a nearest-neighbor algorithm in which closely related sequences were merged to remove PCR and sequencing errors. Alignment of CDR3 sequences to IMGT reference sequences was used to assign V, D and J gene segments. For a sequence to be retained, a match of at least six nucleotides was required to both a V gene segment and a J gene segment. A rearrangement counted as productive if the CDR3 had no stop codons and remained in frame with V and J, and every other rearrangement counted as non-productive. Following IMGT convention, CDR3 was defined as the stretch from the second conserved V-encoded cysteine up to the conserved J-encoded phenylalanine. The earlier analysis of 587 of the donors excluded sequences that lacked an unambiguous match to a single V gene segment. An earlier analysis of a few hundred of the donors called V segments functional above 56.7% productive rearrangements and segregating when the between-donor standard deviation exceeded 5%. A statistical classification framework was built to diagnose cytomegalovirus status from the catalog of TCR beta chain sequences. In a later analysis, TCR nucleotide sequences were compared against IMGT/GENE-DB human TR gene sequences so that V and J genes could be assigned. The TCRdist pipeline was used in a later analysis to assign CDR3 sequences and most-parsimonious VDJ recombination scenarios. In a later analysis, every TCR beta chain was defined by the combination of its CDR3 amino acid sequence and its V-gene family, and reads without a unique V-gene family were dropped. In a later analysis, nearly 600 highly shared, low-generation-probability nucleotide sequences were removed to address suspected cross-contamination and a sequencing artifact. A later analysis calculated a clonal expansion index for each public chain from normalized within-repertoire ranks of inferred template counts. In a later analysis, generation probabilities were computed using a VDJ recombination model fitted to out-of-frame rearrangements, and the results were checked against IGoR. A later analysis scored TCR-TCR, TCR-HLA and TCR-CMV co-occurrence with hypergeometric tests, applying a repertoire-size bias correction to TCR pairs. False discovery rates were estimated in a later analysis by permuting HLA or CMV assignments 20 times. In a later analysis, co-occurring TCRs were grouped using DBSCAN, and TCRdist sequence similarity was added for clustering within HLA-allele-positive subsets. Repertoires with fewer than 30,000 or more than 120,000 public chains, plus five repertoires with anomalous nucleotide sharing, were excluded from co-occurrence clustering. This immuneACCESS table, as held by TCRdb, lists in-frame sequences with V and J called but not all clones. Of the missing ones, under half trace to an unresolved V gene in checked studies; the others have no known cause. V and J calls and clone size are as listed in that table; D and trimming were resolved from the DNA. The sample includes approximately 180,000 clones, with just over 75% observed a single time. 1.4% of the sample goes to the ten largest clones.

Comment on this clone: Its antigen remains unidentified. Within one base of it there is no much larger clone, and no base qualities were kept.

CDR1 and CDR2 are drawn from the germline V gene: MDHEN, SYDVKM. V is clipped by 2 bases and J by 0 bases, and the sequence between their germline boundaries is 11 bases long. Measured from the cysteine to the phenylalanine, the CDR3 is 16 residues long. The CDR3 DNA has 48 bases and is translated from base 1. The cohort comprised 550 to 700 healthy bone marrow donors. Cohort members were all nominally healthy when sampled, although unrecorded immune exposures were likely present. The donor tested CMV seropositive, placing the donor among the 289 seropositive members of the cohort. A peripheral blood sample was collected from each donor, and TCR beta sequencing was performed on peripheral blood mononuclear cells. Genomic DNA extraction from the blood cell samples was performed with the Qiagen DNeasy Blood Extraction Kit.

This receptor chain uses TRBV28 and TRBJ1-3; TRBD1 might be the D gene, on 5 matching bases. The sample consisted of PBMCs. This receptor was obtained from a woman in her 30s in good health and CMV-seropositive. The nucleotides are TGTGCCAGCAGTTTACCTCCCGGGGGCTCTGGAAACACCATATATTTT. It specifies CASSLPPGGSGNTIYF.